Each of the 9 T cell receptor beta chains below was sequenced from the same sample in a study of response to subunit inactivated influenza vaccine. TCRdb re-called the RT-PCR reads with MiXCR, one entry per CDR3 protein. The data hold about 780,000 distinct CDR3 sequences, with less than 20% observed a single time. Sequenced material: PBMCs from blood, taken about 5 days after vaccination. These receptors all come from a man aged 45 to 65 who received an inactivated influenza vaccine.

The count of this clonotype is one. This sequence joins TRBV19 and TRBJ2-2; weak D call: TRBD1 (5 bases). The CDR3 length is 13 residues. Trimming stripped 5 bases from V and 4 bases from J, with 8 bases between. Germline V gene data show CDR1 as LNHDA and CDR2 as SQIVND (reference sequence). DNA for the CDR3: TGTGCCAGTAGTCGACAGTTCACCGGGGAGCTGTTTTTT. This encodes CASSRQFTGELFF.

The V and J genes are TRBV20-1 and TRBJ2-1; a weak D match, TRBD1 (5 bases). The CDR3 sequence is 12 residues long. Germline CDR1 and CDR2: DFQATT and SNEGSKA (reference sequence). Trimming removed 5 bases from V and 6 bases from J, with 11 bases in between. In nucleotides, the CDR3 is TGCAGTGCTCAGCGAAGGGGCAATGAGCAGTTCTTC. Its protein product is CSAQRRGNEQFF.

The chain employs TRBV2 and TRBJ1-5, with 8 bases fitting TRBD1. The V gene's germline CDR1 is SNHLY and CDR2 FYNNEI. V trimming: 6 bases; J trimming: 3 bases; junction bases outside the gene matches: 4. The CDR3 is 14 amino acids. CDR3 nucleotide sequence: TGTGCCAGCAGCCGACAGGGGAACAATCAGCCCCAGCATTTT. This sequence encodes CASSRQGNNQPQHF.

The CDR3 DNA reads TGCGCCAGCAGCTTGGACGGGGGAAGGGAGCAGTTCTTC. Its translation: CASSLDGGREQFF. This chain connects TRBV5-1 to TRBJ2-1; TRBD2 is a possible D gene (6 bases). The V end was cut by 0 bases, the J end by 10 bases, with 11 bases between. This CDR3 spans 13 amino acids. Germline CDR1 reads SGHRS; CDR2 reads YFSETQ. The variable domain in full, completed from reference TRBV5-1 and TRBJ2-1, reads KAGVTQTPRYLIKTRGQQVTLSCSPISGHRSVSWYQQTPGQGLQFLFEYFSETQRNKGNFPGRFSGRQFSNSRSEMNVSTLELGDSALYLCASSLDGGREQFFGPGTRLTVL.

This clonotype was observed at least ten times. The rearrangement joins TRBV6-5 to TRBJ2-3; D gene uncertain. CDR1 is MNHEY and CDR2 is SVGAGI in the germline V gene. The CDR3 runs to 17 residues. Trimming stripped 2 bases from V and 2 bases from J, with 17 bases between. CDR3 nucleotides: TGTGCCAGCAGTTACGATCGGGCAGGAACCGACACAGATACGCAGTATTTT. Translation gives CASSYDRAGTDTDTQYF.

V is TRBV20-1 and J is TRBJ2-1; 10 bases fit TRBD2. Germline values: CDR1 DFQATT, CDR2 SNEGSKA (reference sequence). The CDR3 extends over 15 amino acids. The V gene end was trimmed by 5 bases and the J gene end by 4 bases; junction bases not matched to a gene: 8. The CDR3 protein is CSAYAGTSEYNEQFF. The DNA for the CDR3 is TGCAGTGCTTACGCCGGGACTAGCGAGTACAATGAGCAGTTCTTC.

This clonotype was seen many times. The chain has TRBV20-1 and TRBJ2-7, with a possible D match to TRBD1 (5 bases). The CDR3 spans 15 residues. Germline-derived CDR1 and CDR2 are DFQATT and SNEGSKA (reference sequence). The V end was cut by 5 bases, the J end by 7 bases, with 24 bases between. Written as DNA, the CDR3 is TGCAGTGCTCCGTCGGATAAACAGGTGACTGAAGAGCAGTACTTC. It codes for CSAPSDKQVTEEQYF.

The V call is TRBV12-3 or TRBV12-4, the J call TRBJ2-7; 8 bases fit TRBD1. The CDR3 loop spans 14 amino acids. After removal of 4 bases from V and 2 bases from J, the junction contained 4 bases not matched to a gene. For the CDR3, the DNA is TGTGCCAGCAGTTCTGTGGGACAGGCCTACGAGCAGTACTTC. Its translation: CASSSVGQAYEQYF.

The V and J genes are TRBV15 and TRBJ2-2; D is possibly TRBD1 (6 bases). The germline CDR1 and CDR2 sequences are LNHNV and YYDKDF (reference sequence). The CDR3 has 15 residues. V was clipped by 5 bases and J by 5 bases, with 15 bases between them. The CDR3 bases are TGTGCCACCAGCGAGGGGGATAGGTTTACCGGGGAGCTGTTTTTT. As protein: CATSEGDRFTGELFF.